These 28 T cell receptor beta chains were all obtained from the same sample, sequenced in a study of regulatory and conventional T cells in RAG deficiency. Here immunoSEQ multiplex PCR was the method, and the copy in TCRdb shows in-frame clones only, minus some. This table has roughly 28,000 clones, around 90% appearing once. The sorted regulatory T cells were CD4+, CD25-high and CD127-low, with genomic DNA sequenced. This sample was also put to use in a study of regulatory T cells. In that study: Amplification used 52 TRBV primers and 13 TRBJ primers.

The sample comprised Tregs sorted from blood. All receptors come from a human donor in good health.

This chain joins TRBV7-8 and TRBJ2-2, with D possibly TRBD1 on 5 matching bases. This CDR3 comprises 19 residues. Trimming pared 2 bases from V and 0 bases from J, leaving 19 bases between. Germline loops: CDR1 SGHVS, CDR2 FQNEAQ. CDR3 amino acids: CASSLWAWVGQANTGELFF. In DNA, the CDR3 is TGTGCCAGCAGCTTATGGGCTTGGGTCGGACAAGCGAACACCGGGGAGCTGTTTTTT.

CDR3: CATSRVDTQYF. In DNA, the CDR3 is TGTGCCACCAGCAGAGTGGATACGCAGTATTTT. The V call is TRBV15, the J call TRBJ2-3; D is uncertain. Trimming stripped 1 base from V and 6 bases from J, with 2 bases between. This CDR3 is 11 amino acids long. Germline lookup yields CDR1 LNHNV and CDR2 YYDKDF (reference sequence).

V gene TRBV30 combines with J gene TRBJ2-7, with 7 bases lining up with TRBD2. V gave up 4 bases and J gave up 0 bases; unmatched junction bases: 3. Germline CDR1 and CDR2: GTSNPN and SVGIG (reference sequence). CDR3 length equals 13 residues. The CDR3 protein is CAWTLAVSYEQYF. For the CDR3, the DNA is TGTGCCTGGACTCTAGCGGTCTCCTACGAGCAGTACTTC.

Only one count was recorded for this clone. This chain connects TRBV30 to TRBJ2-7; no definite D call. V was clipped by 3 bases and J by 4 bases, with 13 bases between them. The CDR3 is 13 amino acids. The germline V gene encodes CDR1 GTSNPN and CDR2 SVGIG (reference sequence). In DNA, the CDR3 is TGTGCCTGGAGAAACCGAAGGGTGTACGAGCAGTACTTC. Translation: CAWRNRRVYEQYF.

This chain connects TRBV6-1 to TRBJ2-7; possible D gene TRBD1, 5 bases. Trimming removed 11 bases from V and 1 base from J, with 12 bases in between. This CDR3 is built from 12 residues. Germline CDR1 and CDR2: MNHNS and SASEGT. The CDR3 loop reads CASRVVSYEQYF. CDR3 nucleotides: TGTGCCTCCAGGGTAGTGTCCTACGAGCAGTACTTC.

This clone was observed once. The junction departs from the called germline gene at one end, perhaps through a read error. The gene calls are TRBV7-7 and TRBJ2-2; TRBD1 aligns across 7 bases. Germline CDR1 is SSHAT and CDR2 is FNYEAQ (reference sequence). CDR3 size: 16 residues. This chain's CDR3 is CASSLSRGGRTGELFF. For the CDR3, the DNA is TGTGCTAGCAGCTTATCTCGAGGGGGCCGGACCGGGGAGCTGTTTTTT.

This CDR3 reads CASLLSGSTYGYTF. In DNA, the CDR3 is TGTGCCAGCCTCCTCTCCGGATCGACCTATGGCTACACCTTC. The rearrangement uses TRBV28 and TRBJ1-2; D gene uncertain. Trimming took 8 bases from V and 4 from J, leaving 17 bases between them. The CDR3 spans 14 residues. Germline V gene data show CDR1 as MDHEN and CDR2 as SYDVKM.

This clone was observed a few times. This chain uses TRBV7-2 with TRBJ1-2; possible D gene TRBD1, 5 bases. This CDR3 spans 16 amino acids. V was shortened by 6 bases and J by 4 bases, with 21 bases between the two germline ends. Germline V gives CDR1 SGHTA, CDR2 FQGNSA. The CDR3 spells CASSPSQGTITYGYTF. CDR3 in DNA: TGTGCCAGCAGTCCATCTCAGGGAACCATAACCTATGGCTACACCTTC.

The chain carries TRBV18 and TRBJ2-2, with 9 bases matching TRBD1. CDR1 KGHSH and CDR2 LQKENI come from the germline V gene. V was clipped by 2 bases and J by 4 bases; unmatched bases: 5. The CDR3 length is 16 residues. The CDR3 DNA sequence: TGTGCCAGCTCACCATCACAGGGGGCAGGCACCGGGGAGCTGTTTTTT. It specifies CASSPSQGAGTGELFF.

CDR3 in DNA: TGTGCCAGCAGTCAGTACGAGCAGTACTTC. Translation: CASSQYEQYF. The chain combines TRBV2 with TRBJ2-7; D gene uncertain. Germline lookup yields CDR1 SNHLY and CDR2 FYNNEI. The length of the CDR3 is 10 residues. The germline V and J ends were trimmed by 5 bases and 4 bases, with 3 bases remaining between them. The complete variable domain, with remaining parts taken from reference TRBV2 and TRBJ2-7, reads EPEVTQTPSHQVTQMGQEVILRCVPISNHLYFYWYRQILGQKVEFLVSFYNNEISEKSEIFDDQFSVERPDGSNFTLKIRSTKLEDSAMYFCASSQYEQYFGPGTRLTVT.

This sequence joins TRBV6-6 and TRBJ2-3; D remains ambiguous. The CDR3 loop spans 15 amino acids. Between the trimmed V and J ends, which lost 3 bases and 0 bases, there was a span of 10 bases. CDR1 is MNHNY and CDR2 is SVGAGI in the germline V gene (reference sequence). The CDR3 coding sequence is TGTGCCAGCAGTTATGGCCAGTCTAGCACAGATACGCAGTATTTT. Translation: CASSYGQSSTDTQYF.

This chain uses TRBV11-2 with TRBJ1-1, with D maybe TRBD1 (6 bases). The V end lost 5 bases, the J end lost 5 bases, and 15 bases lay between the germline ends. Germline CDR1 SGHAT, CDR2 FQNNGV. The CDR3 length is 14 residues. CDR3 nucleotides: TGTGCCAGCAGCCTCAGGGGCTGGGGAACTGAAGCTTTCTTT. This sequence encodes CASSLRGWGTEAFF.

The gene calls are TRBV10-3 and TRBJ2-7, with D uncertain. Germline V gives CDR1 ENHRY, CDR2 SYGVKD. V was pared by 4 bases and J by 2 bases, with 15 bases between. The CDR3 consists of 15 residues. CDR3 DNA sequence: TGTGCCATCAGTGTCTCTGGGGTGTTGACCTACGAGCAGTACTTC. Residues: CAISVSGVLTYEQYF.

This chain connects TRBV7-9 to TRBJ2-5, with D hard to call. The CDR3 has 15 residues. The V and J ends lost 3 bases and 0 bases respectively, with 11 bases between them. Germline V lookup: CDR1 SEHNR, CDR2 FQNEAQ (reference sequence). CDR3 sequence (DNA): TGTGCCAGCAGCTTCCAGGCGGTACACCAAGAGACCCAGTACTTC. Amino acids: CASSFQAVHQETQYF. Full variable domain (rest looked up from reference TRBV7-9 and TRBJ2-5): DTGVSQNPRHKITKRGQNVTFRCDPISEHNRLYWYRQTLGQGPEFLTYFQNEAQLEKSRLLSDRFSAERPKGSFSTLEIQRTEQGDSAMYLCASSFQAVHQETQYFGPGTRLLVL.

The chain joins TRBV29-1 to TRBJ2-6; D possibly matches TRBD1 or TRBD2 (5 bases each). V dropped 1 base and J dropped 0 bases, with 10 bases sitting between them. CDR1 is SQVTM, CDR2 ANQGSEA, per germline. The CDR3 has 16 residues. CDR3 coding DNA: TGCAGCGTTGAAGCGGGACGTCACTCTGGGGCCAACGTCCTGACTTTC. Amino acids: CSVEAGRHSGANVLTF.

The sample holds one count of this clone. This sequence joins TRBV21-1 and TRBJ2-4; the table calls TRBD1, which could not be checked here. TRBV21-1 is tagged as a pseudogene. This CDR3 comprises 17 residues. In DNA, the CDR3 is TGTGCCAGCAGCAAAGATCGGGACAGGGAAGACAAAAACATTCAGTACTTC. Residues: CASSKDRDREDKNIQYF.

This chain connects TRBV5-5 to TRBJ2-1; 8 bases agree with TRBD2. The ends lost 0 bases at V and 4 bases at J; junction bases unmatched: 3. The CDR3 is made up of 15 amino acids. Germline assignment: CDR1 SGHKS and CDR2 YYEKEE (reference sequence). The CDR3 DNA is TGTGCCAGCAGCTTGGAACTAGCGGATTACAATGAGCAGTTCTTC. Encoded protein: CASSLELADYNEQFF.

The J gene is TRBJ2-1, the V gene TRBV7-6; 14 nucleotides match TRBD2. Per the germline V gene, CDR1 is SGHVS and CDR2 is FNYEAQ. This CDR3 contains 19 residues. Trimming took 5 bases from V and 0 from J; bases not matched to a gene: 9. The DNA of the CDR3 is TGTGCCAGCAGCCCGCGGGGACTAGCGGGAGCCCCCTCCTACAATGAGCAGTTCTTC. Translating gives CASSPRGLAGAPSYNEQFF.

J is TRBJ2-6 and V is TRBV4-2; 7 nucleotides line up with TRBD2. Germline V gives CDR1 LGHNA, CDR2 YNFKEQ. Trimming cost V 2 bases and J 0 bases; bases outside gene matches: 1. This CDR3 comprises 16 residues. CDR3 protein: CASSQLAVSGANVLTF. The CDR3 region has the DNA TGTGCCAGCAGCCAACTAGCGGTCTCTGGGGCCAACGTCCTGACTTTC.

CDR3 in DNA: TGTGCCAGCAGCTTTAAAGGGGAAGAGACCCAGTACTTC. Its translation is CASSFKGEETQYF. This chain connects TRBV5-6 to TRBJ2-5; a weak D match, TRBD1 (5 bases). Trimming pared 2 bases from V and 3 bases from J, leaving 8 bases between. CDR1 and CDR2 (germline): SGHDT, YYEEEE. CDR3 size: 13 residues. Supplemented by reference TRBV5-6 and TRBJ2-5, the full variable domain reads DAGVTQSPTHLIKTRGQQVTLRCSPKSGHDTVSWYQQALGQGPQFIFQYYEEEERQRGNFPDRFSGHQFPNYSSELNVNALLLGDSALYLCASSFKGEETQYFGPGTRLLVL.

The V gene is TRBV5-4, the J gene TRBJ2-5, with 7 bases lining up with TRBD1. J gave up 1 base and V 3 bases, and 6 bases lay outside the gene matches. CDR3 size: 15 residues. Germline CDR1 and CDR2: SGHNT and YYREEE (reference sequence). The CDR3 loop is CASSSEQGFQETQYF. The CDR3 coding sequence is TGTGCCAGCAGCTCGGAACAGGGGTTCCAAGAGACCCAGTACTTC.

The chain couples TRBV19 to TRBJ1-1; D call uncertain. The germline V and J ends were trimmed by 6 bases and 0 bases, with 14 bases remaining between them. Germline assignment: CDR1 LNHDA and CDR2 SQIVND (reference sequence). CDR3 length equals 15 residues. The CDR3 is CASRPNGRVNTEAFF. CDR3 in DNA: TGTGCCAGTAGGCCTAACGGGCGCGTGAACACTGAAGCTTTCTTT.

The chain recombines TRBV19 with TRBJ1-1, with D maybe TRBD1 (5 bases). This CDR3 region has 16 residues. Germline loops: CDR1 LNHDA, CDR2 SQIVND (reference sequence). V was cut by 0 bases and J by 4 bases, with 15 bases left in between. The CDR3 reads CASSIDLAGLGTEAFF. As DNA, the CDR3 is TGTGCCAGTAGTATAGATCTGGCGGGACTGGGCACTGAAGCTTTCTTT.

The chain uses TRBV4-1 and TRBJ2-3; 11 positions match TRBD2. Trimming at V came to 8 bases and at J to 6 bases, leaving 7 bases not matched to a gene. Germline V gives CDR1 MGHRA, CDR2 YSYEKL. The CDR3 has 14 residues. CDR3 nucleotide sequence: TGCGCCAGCGGCATAGCGGGGGGGCCGGATACGCAGTATTTT. It translates to CASGIAGGPDTQYF.

The V and J genes are TRBV19 and TRBJ2-2; tentatively, D is TRBD1 or TRBD2 (5 bases each). Germline V gene sequence: CDR1 LNHDA, CDR2 SQIVND (reference sequence). V lost 3 bases and J 3 bases, leaving 23 bases between the germline ends. The CDR3 has 19 residues. The CDR3 loop reads CASSIAGKLGTPDTGELFF. CDR3 in DNA: TGTGCCAGTAGTATCGCAGGAAAACTAGGGACCCCGGACACCGGGGAGCTGTTTTTT.

The gene calls are TRBV5-8 and TRBJ2-3, with D hard to call. Per germline, CDR1 SGHTS and CDR2 YDEGEE. V lost 0 bases and J lost 0, with 14 bases in between. The CDR3 sequence is 17 residues long. Here the CDR3 DNA reads TGTGCCAGCAGCTTGGCCGACTTTCGATCCAGCACAGATACGCAGTATTTT. It codes for CASSLADFRSSTDTQYF.

This chain joins TRBV5-4 and TRBJ1-2; no reliable D call. Germline lookup yields CDR1 SGHNT and CDR2 YYREEE (reference sequence). The CDR3 is 14 residues long. The V gene lost 0 bases and the J gene lost 4 bases, with 10 bases spanning the gap. CDR3 region: CASSLVNGPYGYTF. For the CDR3, the DNA is TGTGCCAGCAGCTTGGTAAACGGCCCCTATGGCTACACCTTC.

This rearrangement joins TRBV7-9 to TRBJ2-7, with 9 bases aligning to TRBD1. The trim removed 5 bases at V and 4 bases at J, leaving 15 bases unmatched. The CDR3 covers 17 residues. Per germline, CDR1 SEHNR and CDR2 FQNEAQ (reference sequence). The CDR3 bases are TGTGCCAGCAGCACCCCTCCCGGGACAGGGAAGGAGTACGAGCAGTACTTC. This codes for CASSTPPGTGKEYEQYF.